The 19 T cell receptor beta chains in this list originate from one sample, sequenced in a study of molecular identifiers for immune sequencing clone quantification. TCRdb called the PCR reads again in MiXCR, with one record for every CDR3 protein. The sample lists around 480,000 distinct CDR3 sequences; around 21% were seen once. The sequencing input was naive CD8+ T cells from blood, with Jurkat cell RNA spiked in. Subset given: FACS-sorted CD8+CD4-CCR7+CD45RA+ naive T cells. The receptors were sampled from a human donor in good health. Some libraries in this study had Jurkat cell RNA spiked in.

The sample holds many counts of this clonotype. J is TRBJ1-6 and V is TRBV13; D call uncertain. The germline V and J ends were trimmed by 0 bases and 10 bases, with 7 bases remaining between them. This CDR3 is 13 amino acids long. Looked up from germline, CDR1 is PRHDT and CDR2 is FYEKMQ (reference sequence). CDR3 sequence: CASSLGLGSPLHF. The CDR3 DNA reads TGTGCCAGCAGCTTAGGGCTGGGGTCACCCCTCCACTTT.

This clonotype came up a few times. CDR3: CASSQVAAGHNEQFF. CDR3 DNA: TGTGCCAGCAGCCAAGTTGCAGCGGGCCACAATGAGCAGTTCTTC. The rearrangement links TRBV3-1 to TRBJ2-1, with a weak D call TRBD2 (6 bases). CDR3 size: 15 residues. Germline CDR1 is LGHDT and CDR2 is YNNKEL (reference sequence). V dropped 1 base and J dropped 5 bases, with 12 bases sitting between them.

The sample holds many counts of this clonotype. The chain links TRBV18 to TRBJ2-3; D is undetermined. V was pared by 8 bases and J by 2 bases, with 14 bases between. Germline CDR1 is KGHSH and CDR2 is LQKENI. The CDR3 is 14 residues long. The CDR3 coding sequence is TGTGCCAGCAGCCCCACGGGTTCCACAGATACGCAGTATTTT. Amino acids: CASSPTGSTDTQYF.

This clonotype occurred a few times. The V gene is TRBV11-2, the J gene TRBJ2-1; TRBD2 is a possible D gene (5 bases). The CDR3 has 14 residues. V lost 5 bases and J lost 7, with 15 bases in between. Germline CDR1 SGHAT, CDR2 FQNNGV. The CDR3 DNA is TGTGCCAGCAGCCTGGGAGACTACGTGAATGAGCAGTTCTTC. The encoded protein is CASSLGDYVNEQFF. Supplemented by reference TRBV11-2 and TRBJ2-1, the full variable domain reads EAGVAQSPRYKIIEKRQSVAFWCNPISGHATLYWYQQILGQGPKLLIQFQNNGVVDDSQLPKDRFSAERLKGVDSTLKIQPAKLEDSAVYLCASSLGDYVNEQFFGPGTRLTVL.

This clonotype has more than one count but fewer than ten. CDR3 protein: CASSLQGLPTEAFF. CDR3 sequence (DNA): TGTGCCAGCAGCTTACAGGGGTTGCCCACTGAAGCTTTCTTT. The V call is TRBV7-3, the J call TRBJ1-1; D possibly corresponds to TRBD1 (6 bases). V was pared by 2 bases and J by 4 bases, with 11 bases between. CDR1 is SGHTA and CDR2 is FQGTGA in the germline V gene. The CDR3 runs to 14 residues.

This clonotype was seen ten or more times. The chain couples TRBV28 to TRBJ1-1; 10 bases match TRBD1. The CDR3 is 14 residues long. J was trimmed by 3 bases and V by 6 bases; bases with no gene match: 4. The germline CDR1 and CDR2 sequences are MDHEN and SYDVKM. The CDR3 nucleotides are TGTGCCAGCAGCAGACAGGGGGCTTACACTGAAGCTTTCTTT. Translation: CASSRQGAYTEAFF.

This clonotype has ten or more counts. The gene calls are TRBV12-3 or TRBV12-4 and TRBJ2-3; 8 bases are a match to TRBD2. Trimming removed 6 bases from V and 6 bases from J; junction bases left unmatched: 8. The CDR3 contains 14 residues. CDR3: CASSFSGGADTQYF. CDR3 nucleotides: TGTGCCAGCAGCTTTTCGGGGGGGGCGGATACGCAGTATTTT.

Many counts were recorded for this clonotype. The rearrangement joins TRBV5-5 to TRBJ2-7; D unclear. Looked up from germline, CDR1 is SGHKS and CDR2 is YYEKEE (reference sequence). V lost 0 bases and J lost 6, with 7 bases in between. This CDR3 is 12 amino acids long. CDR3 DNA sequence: TGTGCCAGCAGCTTGGCTGGTCCCGAGCAGTACTTC. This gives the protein CASSLAGPEQYF.

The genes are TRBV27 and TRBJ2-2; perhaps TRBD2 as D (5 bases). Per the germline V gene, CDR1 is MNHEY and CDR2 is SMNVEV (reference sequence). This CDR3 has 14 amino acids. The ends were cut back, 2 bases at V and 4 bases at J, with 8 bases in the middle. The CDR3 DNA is TGTGCCAGCAGTTTAGTCGGAGGCACCGGGGAGCTGTTTTTT. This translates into CASSLVGGTGELFF.

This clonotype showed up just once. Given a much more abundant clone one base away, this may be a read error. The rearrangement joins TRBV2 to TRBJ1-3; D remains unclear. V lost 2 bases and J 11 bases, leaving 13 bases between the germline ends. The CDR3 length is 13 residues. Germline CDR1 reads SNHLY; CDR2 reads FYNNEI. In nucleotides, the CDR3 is TGTGCCAGCAGTGAATGGAGCCTGACCCCCATATATTTT. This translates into CASSEWSLTPIYF.

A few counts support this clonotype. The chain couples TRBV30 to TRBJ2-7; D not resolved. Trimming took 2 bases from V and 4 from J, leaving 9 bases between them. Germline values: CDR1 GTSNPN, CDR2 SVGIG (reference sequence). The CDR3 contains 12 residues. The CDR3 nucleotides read TGTGCCTGGAGTTCAAACAAGTACGAGCAGTACTTC. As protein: CAWSSNKYEQYF. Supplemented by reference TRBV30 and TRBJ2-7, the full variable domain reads SQTIHQWPATLVQPVGSPLSLECTVEGTSNPNLYWYRQAAGRGLQLLFYSVGIGQISSEVPQNLSASRPQDRQFILSSKKLLLSDSGFYLCAWSSNKYEQYFGPGTRLTVT.

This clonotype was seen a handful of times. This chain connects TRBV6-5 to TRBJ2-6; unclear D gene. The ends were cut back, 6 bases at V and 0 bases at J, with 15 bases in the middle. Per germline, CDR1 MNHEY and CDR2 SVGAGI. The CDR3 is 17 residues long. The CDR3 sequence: CASSPQSFLSGANVLTF. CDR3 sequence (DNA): TGTGCCAGCAGCCCGCAGAGCTTTCTCTCTGGGGCCAACGTCCTGACTTTC.

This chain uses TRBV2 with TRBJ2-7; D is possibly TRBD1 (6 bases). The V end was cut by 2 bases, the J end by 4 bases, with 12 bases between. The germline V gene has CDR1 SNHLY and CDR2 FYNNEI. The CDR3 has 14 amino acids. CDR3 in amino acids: CASSERQGNYEQYF. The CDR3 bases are TGTGCCAGCAGTGAACGGCAGGGGAATTACGAGCAGTACTTC.

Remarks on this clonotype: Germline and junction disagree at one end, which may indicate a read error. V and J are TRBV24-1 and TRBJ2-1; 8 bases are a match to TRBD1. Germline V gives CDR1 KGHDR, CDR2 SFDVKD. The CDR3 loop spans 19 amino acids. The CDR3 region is CAISDSLGFGQGPYNEQFF. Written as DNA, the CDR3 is TGTGCCATCAGTGATTCCCTGGGTTTCGGACAGGGCCCCTACAATGAGCAGTTCTTC.

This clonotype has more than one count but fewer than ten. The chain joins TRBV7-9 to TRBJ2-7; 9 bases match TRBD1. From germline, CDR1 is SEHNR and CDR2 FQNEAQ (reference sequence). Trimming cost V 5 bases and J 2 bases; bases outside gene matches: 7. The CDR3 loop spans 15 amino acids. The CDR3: CASSLGTGPTYEQYF. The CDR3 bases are TGTGCCAGCAGCCTCGGGACAGGGCCCACCTACGAGCAGTACTTC.

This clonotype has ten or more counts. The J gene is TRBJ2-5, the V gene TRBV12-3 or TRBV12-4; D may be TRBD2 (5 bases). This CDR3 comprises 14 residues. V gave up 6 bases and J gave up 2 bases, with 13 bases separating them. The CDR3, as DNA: TGTGCCAGCAGCGGACTGCTCCGTCAAGAGACCCAGTACTTC. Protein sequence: CASSGLLRQETQYF.

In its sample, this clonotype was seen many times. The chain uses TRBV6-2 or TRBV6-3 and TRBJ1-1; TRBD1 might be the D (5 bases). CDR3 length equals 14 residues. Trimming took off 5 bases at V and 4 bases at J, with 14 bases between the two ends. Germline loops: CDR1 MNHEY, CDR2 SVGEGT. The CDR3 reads CASSLQGVGTEAFF. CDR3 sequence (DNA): TGTGCCAGCAGTCTCCAAGGGGTTGGCACTGAAGCTTTCTTT.

The CDR3 loop is CASSQAAGLPSQPQHF. In DNA form, the CDR3 reads TGCGCCAGCAGCCAAGCCGCGGGTCTTCCGAGTCAGCCCCAGCATTTT. The chain links TRBV4-1 to TRBJ1-5; D ambiguous. Trimming cost V 1 base and J 6 bases, with 16 bases left between them. This CDR3 spans 16 amino acids. The germline V gene encodes CDR1 MGHRA and CDR2 YSYEKL.

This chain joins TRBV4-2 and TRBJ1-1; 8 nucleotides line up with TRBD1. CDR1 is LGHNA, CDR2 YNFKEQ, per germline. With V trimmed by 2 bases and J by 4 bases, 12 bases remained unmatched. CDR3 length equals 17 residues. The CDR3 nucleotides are TGTGCCAGCAGCCAAAGAGGACAGGGAGCGATAAGCACTGAAGCTTTCTTT. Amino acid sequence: CASSQRGQGAISTEAFF.